The rows below give T cell receptor beta chains drawn from one sample of a study of Graves' ophthalmopathy and Graves' hyperthyroidism. TCRdb reprocessed the multiplex PCR reads via MiXCR and lists one record per CDR3 protein. The profile shows 600,000 to 950,000 distinct CDR3 sequences, around 40% of them singletons. The sequenced sample was peripheral blood. The receptors stem from an adult man with Graves' ophthalmopathy. The conserved cysteine and the conserved F or W are not part of the CDR3 here.

>12|TRBV7-2|TRBJ2-7
ASSLGQDSYEQY
>14|TRBV2|TRBJ2-7
ASSRDRGQHLYEQY
>12|TRBV10-3|TRBJ1-1
AISVDSLNTEAF
>12|TRBV27|TRBJ2-5
ASSLQPSWETQY
>15|TRBV10-3|TRBJ1-1
AISDMTGGAMNTEAF
>12|TRBV10-3|TRBJ1-2
AIGTGSSSDGYT
>12|TRBV5-1|TRBJ1-1
ASSLVQQNTEAF
>13|TRBV7-9|TRBJ2-2
ASSPSGSGSGELF
>11|TRBV7-3|TRBJ1-6
ASSLEEGSPLH
>11|TRBV5-4|TRBJ1-2
ASSLEGDYGYT
>13|TRBV2|TRBJ2-1
ASSEQLAGDNEQF
>11|TRBV12-3/TRBV12-4|TRBJ2-3
ASSLRQSDTQY
>15|TRBV25-1|TRBJ2-2
ASSHLQYRDNTGELF
>13|TRBV19|TRBJ2-5
ASRRRTGSQETQY
>15|TRBV15|TRBJ2-5
ATSRSSPSQGQETQY
>14|TRBV6-6|TRBJ2-5
ASESIRDRVLETQY
>13|TRBV10-3|TRBJ1-2
ASSEGQGIVYGYT
>13|TRBV12-3/TRBV12-4|TRBJ1-3
ASSPQTASGNTIY
>14|TRBV4-1|TRBJ1-5
ASSQGGGKGNQPQH
>13|TRBV20-1|TRBJ1-1
SASEGRGLWTEAF
>13|TRBV7-9|TRBJ2-7
ASSWGLAGSYEQY
>12|TRBV20-1|TRBJ2-5
SAPGHQYQETQY
>11|TRBV15|TRBJ2-7
ASSQGTGDEQY
>13|TRBV25-1|TRBJ1-6
ASSYSGQGGSPLH
>14|TRBV20-1|TRBJ2-7
SARDIGLAGVYEQY
>9|TRBV20-1|TRBJ2-5
SASPKETQY
>11|TRBV4-2|TRBJ1-4
ASSQNRGEKLF
>13|TRBV7-9|TRBJ1-2
ASSQAVRYPSGYT
>13|TRBV5-6|TRBJ2-7
ASSRIGTESYEQY
>11|TRBV7-9|TRBJ1-2
ASRPTEPYGYT
>13|TRBV11-1|TRBJ2-7
ASSFSLGSFYEQY